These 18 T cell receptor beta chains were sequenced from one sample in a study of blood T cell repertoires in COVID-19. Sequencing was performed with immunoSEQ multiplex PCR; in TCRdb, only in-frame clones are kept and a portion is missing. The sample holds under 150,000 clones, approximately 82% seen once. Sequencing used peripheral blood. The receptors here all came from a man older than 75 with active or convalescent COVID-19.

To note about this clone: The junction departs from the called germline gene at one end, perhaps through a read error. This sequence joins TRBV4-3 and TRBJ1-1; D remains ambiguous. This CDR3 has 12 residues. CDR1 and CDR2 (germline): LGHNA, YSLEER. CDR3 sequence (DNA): TGCGCCAGCAGCCAAGATAGTTGGGCAGTCTCTTTT. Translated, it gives CASSQDSWAVSF.

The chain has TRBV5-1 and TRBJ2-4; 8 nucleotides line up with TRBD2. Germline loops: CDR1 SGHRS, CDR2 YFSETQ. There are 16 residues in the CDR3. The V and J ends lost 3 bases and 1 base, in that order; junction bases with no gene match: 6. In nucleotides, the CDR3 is TGCGCCAGCAGCTACGGGGGGGCTGAGGCCAAAAACATTCAGTACTTC. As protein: CASSYGGAEAKNIQYF.

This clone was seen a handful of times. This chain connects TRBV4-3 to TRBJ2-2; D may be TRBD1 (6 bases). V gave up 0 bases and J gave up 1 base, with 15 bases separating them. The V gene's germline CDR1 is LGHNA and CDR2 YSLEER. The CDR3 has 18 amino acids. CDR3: CASSQELQGFLNTGELFF. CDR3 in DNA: TGCGCCAGCAGCCAAGAGCTCCAGGGGTTCCTGAACACCGGGGAGCTGTTTTTT.

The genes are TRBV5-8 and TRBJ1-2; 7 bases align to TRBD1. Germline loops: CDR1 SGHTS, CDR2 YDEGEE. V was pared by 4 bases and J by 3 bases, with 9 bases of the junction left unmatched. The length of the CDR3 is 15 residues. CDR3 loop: CASSRGTAFDYGYTF. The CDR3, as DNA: TGTGCCAGCAGCCGGGGGACAGCATTTGACTATGGCTACACCTTC.

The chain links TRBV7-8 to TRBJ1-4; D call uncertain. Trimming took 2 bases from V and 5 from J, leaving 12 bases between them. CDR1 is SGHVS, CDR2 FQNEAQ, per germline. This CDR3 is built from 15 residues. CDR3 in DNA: TGTGCCAGCAGCTTACCCTGGAGGGCAAATGAAAAACTGTTTTTT. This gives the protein CASSLPWRANEKLFF. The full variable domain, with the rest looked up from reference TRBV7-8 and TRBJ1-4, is GAGVSQSPRYKVAKRGQDVALRCDPISGHVSLFWYQQALGQGPEFLTYFQNEAQLDKSGLPSDRFFAERPEGSVSTLKIQRTQQEDSAVYLCASSLPWRANEKLFFGSGTQLSVL.

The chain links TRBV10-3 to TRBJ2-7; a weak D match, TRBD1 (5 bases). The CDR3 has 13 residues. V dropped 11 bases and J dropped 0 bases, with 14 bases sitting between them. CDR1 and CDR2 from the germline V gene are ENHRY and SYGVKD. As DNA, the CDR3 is TGTGCCTCTCGAGTCGACAGCTCCTACGAGCAGTACTTC. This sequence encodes CASRVDSSYEQYF.

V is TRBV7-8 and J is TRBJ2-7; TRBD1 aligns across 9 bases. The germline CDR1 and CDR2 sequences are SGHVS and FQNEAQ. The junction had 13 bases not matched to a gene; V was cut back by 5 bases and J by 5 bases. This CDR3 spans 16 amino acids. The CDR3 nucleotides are TGTGCCAGCAGCCCTTTTTTTGGGACAGGGAGTAACGAGCAGTACTTC. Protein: CASSPFFGTGSNEQYF.

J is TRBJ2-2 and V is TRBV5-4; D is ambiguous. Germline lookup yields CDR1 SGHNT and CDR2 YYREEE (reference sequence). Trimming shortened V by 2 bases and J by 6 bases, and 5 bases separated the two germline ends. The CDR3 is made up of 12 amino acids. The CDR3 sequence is CASSFLPGELFF. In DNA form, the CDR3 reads TGTGCCAGCAGCTTCCTCCCCGGGGAGCTGTTTTTT.

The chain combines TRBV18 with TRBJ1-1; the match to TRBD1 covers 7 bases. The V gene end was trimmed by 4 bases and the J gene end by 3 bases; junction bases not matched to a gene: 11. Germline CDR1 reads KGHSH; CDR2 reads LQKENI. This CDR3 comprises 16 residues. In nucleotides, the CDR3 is TGTGCCAGCTCACGCCCTAACAGGGGCGCATACACTGAAGCTTTCTTT. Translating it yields CASSRPNRGAYTEAFF.

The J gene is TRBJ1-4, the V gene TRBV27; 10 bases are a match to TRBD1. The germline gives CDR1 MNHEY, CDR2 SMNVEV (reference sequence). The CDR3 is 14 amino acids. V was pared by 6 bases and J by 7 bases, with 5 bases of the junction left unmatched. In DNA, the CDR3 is TGTGCCAGCAGCCCCGGGACAGGGGTTGAAAAACTGTTTTTT. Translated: CASSPGTGVEKLFF.

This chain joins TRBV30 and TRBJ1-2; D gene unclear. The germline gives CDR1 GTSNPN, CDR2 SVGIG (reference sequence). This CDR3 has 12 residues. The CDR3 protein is CAYGLRGSGYTF. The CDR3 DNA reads TGTGCGTACGGACTGCGGGGTAGTGGCTACACCTTC.

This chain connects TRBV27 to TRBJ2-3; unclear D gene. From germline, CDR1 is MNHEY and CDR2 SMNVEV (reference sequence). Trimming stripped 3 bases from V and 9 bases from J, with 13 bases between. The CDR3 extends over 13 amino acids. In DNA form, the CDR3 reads TGTGCCAGCAGTTTCGGGTTTCAGAACACGCAGTATTTT. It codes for CASSFGFQNTQYF.

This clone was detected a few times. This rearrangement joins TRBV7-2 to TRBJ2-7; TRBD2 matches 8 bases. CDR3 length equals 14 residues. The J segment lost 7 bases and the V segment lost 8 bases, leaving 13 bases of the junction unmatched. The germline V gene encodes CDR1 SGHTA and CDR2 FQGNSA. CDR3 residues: CASRPGGVAGEQYF. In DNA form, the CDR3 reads TGTGCCAGCCGCCCTGGGGGGGTAGCGGGGGAGCAGTACTTC. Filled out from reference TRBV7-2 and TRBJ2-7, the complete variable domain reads GAGVSQSPSNKVTEKGKDVELRCDPISGHTALYWYRQSLGQGLEFLIYFQGNSAPDKSGLPSDRFSAERTGGSVSTLTIQRTQQEDSAVYLCASRPGGVAGEQYFGPGTRLTVT.

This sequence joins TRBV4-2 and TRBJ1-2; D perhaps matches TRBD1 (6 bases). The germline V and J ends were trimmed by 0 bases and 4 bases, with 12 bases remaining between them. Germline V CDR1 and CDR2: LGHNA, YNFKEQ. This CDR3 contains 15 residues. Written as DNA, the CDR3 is TGTGCCAGCAGCCAAGATAGACAGGACATCTATGGCTACACCTTC. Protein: CASSQDRQDIYGYTF.

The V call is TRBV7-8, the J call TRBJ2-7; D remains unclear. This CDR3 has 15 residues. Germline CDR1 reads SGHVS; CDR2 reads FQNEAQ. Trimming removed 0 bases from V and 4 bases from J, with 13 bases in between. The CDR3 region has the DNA TGTGCCAGCAGCTTAGCGCGGTTCCTAAATTACGAGCAGTACTTC. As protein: CASSLARFLNYEQYF.

The CDR3, as DNA: TGTGCCAGCAGCCCCGGGACAGGAAGCAATCAGCCCCAGCATTTT. It encodes CASSPGTGSNQPQHF. The chain links TRBV6-2 or TRBV6-3 to TRBJ1-5; TRBD1 matches at 8 bases. The CDR3 is 15 residues long. The germline V gene has CDR1 MNHEY and CDR2 SVGEGT. V lost 6 bases to trimming and J lost 1 base; unmatched junction nucleotides: 5.

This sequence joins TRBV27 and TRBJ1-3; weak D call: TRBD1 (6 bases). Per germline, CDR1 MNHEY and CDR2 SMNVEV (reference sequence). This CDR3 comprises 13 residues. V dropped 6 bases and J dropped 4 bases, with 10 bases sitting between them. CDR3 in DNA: TGTGCCAGCAGGGTGACAGGCGGAAACACCATATATTTT. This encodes CASRVTGGNTIYF.

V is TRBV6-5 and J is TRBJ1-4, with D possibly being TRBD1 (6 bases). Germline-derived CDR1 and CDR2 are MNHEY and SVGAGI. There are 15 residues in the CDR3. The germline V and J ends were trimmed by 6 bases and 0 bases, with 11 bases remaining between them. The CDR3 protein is CASSKGQSTNEKLFF. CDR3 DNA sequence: TGTGCCAGCAGCAAAGGACAGTCAACTAATGAAAAACTGTTTTTT.